This paragraph covers one T cell receptor beta chain sequence. This CDR3 is built from 16 residues. Germline V lookup: CDR1 SGDLS, CDR2 YYNGEE. Trimming pared 4 bases from V and 0 bases from J, leaving 15 bases between. The data derive from a study of OX40 agonist ivuxolimab in advanced cancers. Study summary: People in dose escalation had one of these cancers: hepatocellular carcinoma, melanoma, renal cell or head and neck cancer.

Blood was sampled at baseline, cycle 4 day 1, and cycle 7 day 1. Clones were read by immunoSEQ multiplex PCR, and TCRdb kept only the in-frame ones, dropping some. The profile shows 80,000 to 130,000 clones, less than 95% of them singletons. The specimen comprised CD4+ or CD8+ T cells sorted from blood, sampled in a trial of the OX40 agonist ivuxolimab. The TCR sequence derives from an adult with an advanced solid tumor such as melanoma, head and neck, liver or kidney cancer. The chain uses TRBV9 and TRBJ2-3; the D gene is possibly TRBD1 (5 bases). CDR3 loop: CASSSFPGASTDTQYF. As DNA, the CDR3 is TGTGCCAGCAGCAGTTTCCCTGGGGCCAGCACAGATACGCAGTATTTT.